The source of this T cell receptor beta chain is a study of blood T cell repertoires in COVID-19. Study-level information: Collection of acute and convalescent COVID-19 samples took place in the United States, Italy and Spain. T cells, B-cell-depleted T cells, or PBMCs provided the cDNA or gDNA that served as material.

V gave up 5 bases and J gave up 4 bases, with 10 bases separating them. The CDR3 is 13 residues long. Germline V gives CDR1 SGHTA, CDR2 FQGTGA. Original analysis: Estimated nucleated cell counts came from reference gene primer amplification. Sequencing used immunoSEQ multiplex PCR; TCRdb keeps in-frame clones, though not all of them. V, J and clone size reflect that table, while D and trimming were determined from the DNA. The sample includes over 95,000 clones, around 89% seen only once; the top ten take approximately 4.2%. The chain employs TRBV7-3 and TRBJ2-3; maybe TRBD2 (5 bases). The clonotype originates from a woman in her forties or fifties with acute or convalescent COVID-19. The sequenced material came from peripheral blood. Written as DNA, the CDR3 is TGTGCCAGCAGCGGCTCCGGGGCAGATACGCAGTATTTT. Protein sequence: CASSGSGADTQYF.